This TCR beta chain was identified during a study of cytomegalovirus exposure and HLA in healthy donors. Remarks on this clone: The antigen remains unidentified. At the DNA level, this CDR3 is encoded by other sequences in the same sample as well.

PCR involved 60 Vbeta and 13 Jbeta primers. Per the original methods: Some 11 million of the about 80 million unique TCR beta chains counted in a later analysis were shared. Data came from immunoSEQ multiplex PCR; TCRdb stores just in-frame clones and leaves some out. That table gives V, J and clone size, and the DNA gave D and trimming. Found here are about 120,000 clones, approximately 79% of them singletons; the top ten hold under 5%. General study points: Associated with HLA alleles at 0.05 false discovery rate in a later analysis were some 18,000 TCR beta sequences. Under in vitro conditions, three CMV-associated chains were confirmed as specific for CMV antigens.

Sequencing was performed on PBMCs. The receptor was isolated from a young man in good health and CMV-seronegative.

CDR3 bases: TGTGCCAGCAGGCGGGGCCGGCGCGGGAACACTGAAGCTTTCTTT. This sequence encodes CASRRGRRGNTEAFF. The chain carries TRBV27 and TRBJ1-1; D may be TRBD1 (5 bases). Germline CDR1 MNHEY, CDR2 SMNVEV (reference sequence). The CDR3 extends over 15 amino acids. V gave up 6 bases and J gave up 1 base, with 15 bases separating them.